This T cell receptor (beta chain) stems from a study of human T cells and chemical hapten exposure. Time point given: patch test 1, 2 weeks after DPC sensitization. Specified treatment: therapeutic diphenylcyclopropenone sensitization with weekly scalp DPC. The CDR3 spans 18 residues. Trimming left V 0 bases short and J 0 bases short, with 12 bases between. Germline V gene lookup returns CDR1 LGHNT and CDR2 FRNRAP. Study-level results: Patch test score rose with PT1 expanded TCR count, significant at thresholds 8, 16 and 32, not 4.

From the RACE reads, TCRdb called clonotypes with MiXCR, one entry per CDR3 protein. Of around 340,000 distinct CDR3 sequences in the sample, under 9% were seen once. This clonotype has at least ten counts. Its target is not known. The specimen was whole blood, collected in connection with sensitization to the hapten diphenylcyclopropenone (DPC). The rearrangement joins TRBV12-5 to TRBJ2-6; a weak D match, TRBD2 (7 bases). The TCR comes from a woman younger than 30 with alopecia areata. Some clones in this sample may be carry-over from other donors' samples. In nucleotides, the CDR3 is TGTGCTAGTGGTTTGGTACGGGGGGCCAGCTCTGGGGCCAACGTCCTGACTTTC. It yields the protein CASGLVRGASSGANVLTF. Full variable domain (outside the CDR3, taken from reference TRBV12-5 and TRBJ2-6): DARVTQTPRHKVTEMGQEVTMRCQPILGHNTVFWYRQTMMQGLELLAYFRNRAPLDDSGMPKDRFSAEMPDATLATLKIQPSEPRDSAVYFCASGLVRGASSGANVLTFGAGSRLTVL.